This TCR beta chain appears in the sequencing data of a study of preoperative IRX-2 immunotherapy in early breast cancer. Per the germline V gene, CDR1 is KGHSH and CDR2 is LQKENI. V lost 5 bases and J lost 9, with 17 bases in between. CDR3 length: 14 residues. Specified treatment: preoperative locoregional IRX-2 cytokine immunotherapy. Libraries were prepared by immunoSEQ multiplex PCR; TCRdb keeps only in-frame clonotypes and omits some of them. The sample has about 67,000 clones, approximately 95% seen once. The V and J genes are TRBV18 and TRBJ2-1; D is perhaps TRBD1 or TRBD2 (5 bases each). This sample was obtained from a patient treated with IRX-2 immunotherapy. This receptor was obtained from a human donor with breast cancer. CDR3 protein: CASSSGQPGAEQFF. DNA for the CDR3: TGTGCCAGCTCATCGGGGCAACCTGGGGCTGAGCAGTTCTTC.